Listed below are T cell receptor beta chains from one sample, sequenced in a study of shared clonotypes between healthy human individuals. Clones were read by immunoSEQ multiplex PCR, and TCRdb kept only the in-frame ones, dropping some. This repertoire shows 950,000 to 1,300,000 clones, about 80% found once; its top ten account for approximately 1.5%. Source material: memory CD4+ T cells sorted from blood. The receptor set was obtained from a man aged 18 to 29 in good health. The CDR3 runs from the conserved cysteine through the conserved F or W. Each record gives: J gene, clone size, V gene, D gene, CDR3 DNA, CDR3 protein. A D gene is named only where the DNA matches it firmly. The size field is filled for only some rows; it gives once, few, many or a size class.

j_gene: TRBJ2-5
abundance: NA
v_gene: TRBV10-3
d_gene: NA
CDR3nt: TGTGCCACCCGACAGCAAGAGACCCAGTACTTC
CDR3aa: CATRQQETQYF

j_gene: TRBJ2-5
abundance: NA
v_gene: TRBV30
d_gene: NA
CDR3nt: TGTGCCTGGAGTATCGGGGACAAGCCACAAGAGACCCAGTACTTC
CDR3aa: CAWSIGDKPQETQYF

j_gene: TRBJ1-6
abundance: NA
v_gene: TRBV5-6
d_gene: NA
CDR3nt: TGTGCCAGCAGCAGAATCGATAGTTCACCCCTCCACTTT
CDR3aa: CASSRIDSSPLHF

j_gene: TRBJ1-6
abundance: NA
v_gene: TRBV9
d_gene: NA
CDR3nt: TGTGCCAGCAGCCCGGACAGTAGTTCACCCCTCCACTTT
CDR3aa: CASSPDSSSPLHF

j_gene: TRBJ2-7
abundance: NA
v_gene: TRBV6-7
d_gene: TRBD1
CDR3nt: TGTGCCAGCAGTTACTTCCGGGACAGGGGGCACGAGCAGTACTTC
CDR3aa: CASSYFRDRGHEQYF

j_gene: TRBJ1-1
abundance: NA
v_gene: TRBV30
d_gene: NA
CDR3nt: TGTGCCTGGGGAGTACAGAACACTGAAGCTTTCTTT
CDR3aa: CAWGVQNTEAFF

j_gene: TRBJ2-7
abundance: NA
v_gene: TRBV2
d_gene: TRBD1
CDR3nt: TGTGCCAGCAGTGGCGGGACAGGTCTTGGGCAGTACTTC
CDR3aa: CASSGGTGLGQYF

j_gene: TRBJ2-7
abundance: NA
v_gene: TRBV7-2
d_gene: NA
CDR3nt: TGTGCCAGCAGCCCCCTGAGTAGCCGACTTTCCTACGAGCAGTACTTC
CDR3aa: CASSPLSSRLSYEQYF

j_gene: TRBJ1-1
abundance: few
v_gene: TRBV28
d_gene: NA
CDR3nt: TGTGCCTCCTACGCTAACACTGAAGCTTTCTTT
CDR3aa: CASYANTEAFF

j_gene: TRBJ2-3
abundance: NA
v_gene: TRBV7-2
d_gene: NA
CDR3nt: TGTGCCAGCAGCTTAGAGGTGGGCGGACGCACAGATACGCAGTATTTT
CDR3aa: CASSLEVGGRTDTQYF

j_gene: TRBJ1-5
abundance: NA
v_gene: TRBV6-5
d_gene: NA
CDR3nt: TGTGCCAGCAGTTCCGGACGGGGCAATCAGCCCCAGCATTTT
CDR3aa: CASSSGRGNQPQHF

j_gene: TRBJ1-2
abundance: NA
v_gene: TRBV29-1
d_gene: NA
CDR3nt: TGCAGCGTTGATTATGCAGGGACCTATGGCTACACCTTC
CDR3aa: CSVDYAGTYGYTF

j_gene: TRBJ2-5
abundance: NA
v_gene: TRBV6-1
d_gene: NA
CDR3nt: TGTGCCAGCAGTGTGAGCTGGGAGACCCAGTACTTC
CDR3aa: CASSVSWETQYF

j_gene: TRBJ2-7
abundance: NA
v_gene: TRBV5-5
d_gene: NA
CDR3nt: TGTGCCAGCAGCAACACAGCGCACTCCTACGAGCAGTACTTC
CDR3aa: CASSNTAHSYEQYF

j_gene: TRBJ2-2
abundance: NA
v_gene: TRBV19
d_gene: TRBD1
CDR3nt: TGTGCCAGCAGTAAGACAGGGGGCGGGGACACCGGGGAGCTGTTTTTT
CDR3aa: CASSKTGGGDTGELFF

j_gene: TRBJ2-2
abundance: NA
v_gene: TRBV4-1
d_gene: TRBD2
CDR3nt: TGCGCCAGCAGCCCGGGACTACGTACCGGGGAGCTGTTTTTT
CDR3aa: CASSPGLRTGELFF

j_gene: TRBJ1-2
abundance: NA
v_gene: TRBV19
d_gene: TRBD1
CDR3nt: TGTGCCAGTAGTATAGGGACAGGGTTGAGAGGCTACACCTTC
CDR3aa: CASSIGTGLRGYTF

j_gene: TRBJ1-3
abundance: NA
v_gene: TRBV18
d_gene: NA
CDR3nt: TGTGCCAGCTCCCCTTCCGCTGGAAACACCATATATTTT
CDR3aa: CASSPSAGNTIYF

j_gene: TRBJ1-2
abundance: NA
v_gene: TRBV6-6
d_gene: NA
CDR3nt: TGTGCCAGCAGTTACGGCAGTGAAGGCTGGGGCTACACCTTC
CDR3aa: CASSYGSEGWGYTF

j_gene: TRBJ2-5
abundance: many
v_gene: TRBV9
d_gene: NA
CDR3nt: TGTGCCAGCAGCGTAGAAGGGGTGGGGGAGACCCAGTACTTC
CDR3aa: CASSVEGVGETQYF

j_gene: TRBJ2-5
abundance: NA
v_gene: TRBV18
d_gene: NA
CDR3nt: TGTGCCAGCTCACGGACAGCTCAAGAGACCCAGTACTTC
CDR3aa: CASSRTAQETQYF

j_gene: TRBJ2-1
abundance: once
v_gene: TRBV6-4
d_gene: TRBD1
CDR3nt: TGTGCCAGCAGTGCCTCGCGGACAGGGGTATACAATGAGCAGTTCTTC
CDR3aa: CASSASRTGVYNEQFF

j_gene: TRBJ2-7
abundance: few
v_gene: TRBV5-8
d_gene: NA
CDR3nt: TGTGCCAGCAGCTTGGGGGGAGGAGCGCTCTACGAGCAGTACTTC
CDR3aa: CASSLGGGALYEQYF

j_gene: TRBJ1-3
abundance: once
v_gene: TRBV28
d_gene: TRBD1
CDR3nt: TGTGCCAGCAGCCCTAGGACAGGGGGCTCGCGCACCATATATTTT
CDR3aa: CASSPRTGGSRTIYF

j_gene: TRBJ2-5
abundance: NA
v_gene: TRBV7-9
d_gene: NA
CDR3nt: TGTGCCAGCAGCTTAAGTACACAACAAGAGACCCAGTACTTC
CDR3aa: CASSLSTQQETQYF

j_gene: TRBJ1-1
abundance: once
v_gene: TRBV19
d_gene: NA
CDR3nt: TGTGCCAGTAGTTCCCGGGGGGGAACATCTCCAAACACTGAAGCTTTCTTT
CDR3aa: CASSSRGGTSPNTEAFF

j_gene: TRBJ1-5
abundance: NA
v_gene: TRBV6-1
d_gene: NA
CDR3nt: TGTGCCAGCAGTATCTCAGGGTGGAATCAGCCCCAGCATTTT
CDR3aa: CASSISGWNQPQHF

j_gene: TRBJ2-4
abundance: NA
v_gene: TRBV6-5
d_gene: NA
CDR3nt: TGTGCCAGTTACCCTAGTGGACTAGCCAAAAACATTCAGTACTTC
CDR3aa: CASYPSGLAKNIQYF

j_gene: TRBJ1-4
abundance: NA
v_gene: TRBV7-9
d_gene: NA
CDR3nt: TGTGCCAGCAGCTTAGCCTCGGGTCCAGTGGAAAAACTGTTTTTT
CDR3aa: CASSLASGPVEKLFF

j_gene: TRBJ2-2
abundance: NA
v_gene: TRBV7-2
d_gene: NA
CDR3nt: TGTGCCAGCAGAAACCGACTCAACACCGGGGAGCTGTTTTTT
CDR3aa: CASRNRLNTGELFF

j_gene: TRBJ1-2
abundance: NA
v_gene: TRBV28
d_gene: NA
CDR3nt: TGTGCCAGCAGTTACGTGGATAACTATGGCTACACCTTC
CDR3aa: CASSYVDNYGYTF

j_gene: TRBJ2-5
abundance: many
v_gene: TRBV27
d_gene: TRBD1
CDR3nt: TGTGCCAGCAGTTTGGGACAGGGCGTAAGAGAGACCCAGTACTTC
CDR3aa: CASSLGQGVRETQYF

j_gene: TRBJ1-2
abundance: NA
v_gene: TRBV6-1
d_gene: NA
CDR3nt: TGTGCCAGCAGTTCTGTGGCAGGGGAATTGGGCTACACCTTC
CDR3aa: CASSSVAGELGYTF

j_gene: TRBJ1-4
abundance: NA
v_gene: TRBV7-9
d_gene: NA
CDR3nt: TGTGCCAGCAGCCGATTACAGGGTGGGGGGGATGAAAAACTGTTTTTT
CDR3aa: CASSRLQGGGDEKLFF

j_gene: TRBJ2-7
abundance: NA
v_gene: TRBV15
d_gene: NA
CDR3nt: TGTGCCACCAGGAGGACAGCCTCCTACGAGCAGTACTTC
CDR3aa: CATRRTASYEQYF

j_gene: TRBJ2-2
abundance: NA
v_gene: TRBV7-2
d_gene: NA
CDR3nt: TGTGCCAGCAGCTGGAGCGGGTCGAACACCGGGGAGCTGTTTTTT
CDR3aa: CASSWSGSNTGELFF

j_gene: TRBJ2-7
abundance: NA
v_gene: TRBV6-1
d_gene: NA
CDR3nt: TGTGCCAGCAGTGTAAAGGGCAACGAGCAGTACTTC
CDR3aa: CASSVKGNEQYF

j_gene: TRBJ2-1
abundance: NA
v_gene: TRBV5-4
d_gene: TRBD2
CDR3nt: TGTGCCAGCAGCTTGGAACGGGGAGGGGACAATGAGCAGTTCTTC
CDR3aa: CASSLERGGDNEQFF

j_gene: TRBJ1-4
abundance: NA
v_gene: TRBV10-3
d_gene: NA
CDR3nt: TGTGCCATCAGTGAGCCAAGATCAGGGGAAAAACTGTTTTTT
CDR3aa: CAISEPRSGEKLFF

j_gene: TRBJ2-7
abundance: NA
v_gene: TRBV21-1
d_gene: NA
CDR3nt: TGTGCCAGCAGCAAAGCGTGGCGGGAGGGCCTGGAGCAGTACTTC
CDR3aa: CASSKAWREGLEQYF

j_gene: TRBJ2-7
abundance: once
v_gene: TRBV18
d_gene: TRBD2
CDR3nt: TGTGCCAGCTCACCAGGAGCCCTCGGGGGGTACGAGCAGTACTTC
CDR3aa: CASSPGALGGYEQYF

j_gene: TRBJ1-2
abundance: NA
v_gene: TRBV27
d_gene: NA
CDR3nt: TGTGCCAGCAGTTCCCCCGGTGGCTATGGCTACACCTTC
CDR3aa: CASSSPGGYGYTF

j_gene: TRBJ1-2
abundance: NA
v_gene: TRBV27
d_gene: NA
CDR3nt: TGTGCCAGCAGTTGGGGGCCGGGAAACTATGGCTACACCTTC
CDR3aa: CASSWGPGNYGYTF

j_gene: TRBJ2-1
abundance: NA
v_gene: TRBV6-5
d_gene: TRBD2
CDR3nt: TGTGCCAGCAGTCGAGGGACTAGCGGAACAAATGAGCAGTTCTTC
CDR3aa: CASSRGTSGTNEQFF

j_gene: TRBJ1-4
abundance: NA
v_gene: TRBV28
d_gene: NA
CDR3nt: TGTGCCAGCAGTTCGGGCCAGACAACTAATGAAAAACTGTTTTTT
CDR3aa: CASSSGQTTNEKLFF

j_gene: TRBJ2-7
abundance: NA
v_gene: TRBV5-1
d_gene: TRBD2
CDR3nt: TGCGCCAGCAGGGTGACTAGCGGAGGATACTCCTACGAGCAGTACTTC
CDR3aa: CASRVTSGGYSYEQYF

j_gene: TRBJ2-7
abundance: NA
v_gene: TRBV27
d_gene: NA
CDR3nt: TGTGCCAGCAGTCCAACCGACCGCCTAGTACCCTACGAGCAGTACTTC
CDR3aa: CASSPTDRLVPYEQYF

j_gene: TRBJ1-4
abundance: NA
v_gene: TRBV30
d_gene: TRBD1
CDR3nt: TGTGCCTGGAGACAGGGGTGGAATGAAAAACTGTTTTTT
CDR3aa: CAWRQGWNEKLFF

j_gene: TRBJ1-1
abundance: NA
v_gene: TRBV11-2
d_gene: NA
CDR3nt: TGTGCCAGCAGCTTAGTAGCGGACACTGAAGCTTTCTTT
CDR3aa: CASSLVADTEAFF

j_gene: TRBJ2-3
abundance: NA
v_gene: TRBV5-1
d_gene: NA
CDR3nt: TGCGCCAGCAGCTTGGGGAGCGGATCTAGCACAGATACGCAGTATTTT
CDR3aa: CASSLGSGSSTDTQYF

j_gene: TRBJ2-7
abundance: NA
v_gene: TRBV15
d_gene: NA
CDR3nt: TGTGCCACCAGCAGAGACAGCTACGAGCAGTACTTC
CDR3aa: CATSRDSYEQYF